This T cell receptor (beta chain) derives from a study of blood T cell repertoires in COVID-19. Across the whole study: Sample material is recorded as cDNA or gDNA derived from T cells, B-cell-depleted T cells, or PBMCs.

Participants were placed into cohorts based on the clinical history they reported. Only in-frame clones appear in the TCRdb table, and some are missing; sequencing was by immunoSEQ multiplex PCR. The table has 250,000 or so clones, roughly nine tenths seen once. The TCR comes from a human donor in a cohort exposed to, infected with or recovered from COVID-19 (not recorded which). The donor label of this sample is uncertain. Input material: PBMCs or T cells enriched from blood (not recorded which).

This chain's CDR3 is CAISVSRENTEAFF. DNA for the CDR3: TGTGCCATCAGTGTTAGCAGGGAGAACACTGAAGCTTTCTTT. The gene calls are TRBV10-3 and TRBJ1-1; tentatively, D is TRBD1 (5 bases). Germline V gives CDR1 ENHRY, CDR2 SYGVKD. With 4 bases removed from V and 1 base from J, the gap between germline ends came to 10 bases. The CDR3 is made up of 14 amino acids.